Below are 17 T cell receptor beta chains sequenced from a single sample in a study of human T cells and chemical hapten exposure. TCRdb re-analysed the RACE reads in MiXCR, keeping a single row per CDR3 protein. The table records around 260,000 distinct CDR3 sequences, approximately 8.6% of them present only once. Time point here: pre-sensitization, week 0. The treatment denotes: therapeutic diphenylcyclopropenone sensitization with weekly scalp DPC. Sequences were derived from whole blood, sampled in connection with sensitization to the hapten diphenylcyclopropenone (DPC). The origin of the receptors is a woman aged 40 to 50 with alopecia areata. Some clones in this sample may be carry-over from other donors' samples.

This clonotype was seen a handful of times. In DNA form, the CDR3 reads TGTGCCAGCAGCCAAGAAGGACTAAGTGGTAGCACAGATACGCAGTATTTT. Translated: CASSQEGLSGSTDTQYF. This chain connects TRBV4-2 to TRBJ2-3; D possibly corresponds to TRBD2 (6 bases). The CDR3 has 17 residues. CDR1 is LGHNA and CDR2 is YNFKEQ in the germline V gene. Trimming left V 0 bases short and J 0 bases short, with 13 bases between.

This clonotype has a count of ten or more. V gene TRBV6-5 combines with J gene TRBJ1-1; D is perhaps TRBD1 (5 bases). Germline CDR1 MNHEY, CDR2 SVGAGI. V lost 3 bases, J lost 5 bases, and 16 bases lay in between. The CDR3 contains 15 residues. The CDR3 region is CASSYQGGLGTEAFF. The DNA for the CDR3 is TGTGCCAGCAGTTATCAGGGAGGGTTGGGGACTGAAGCTTTCTTT.

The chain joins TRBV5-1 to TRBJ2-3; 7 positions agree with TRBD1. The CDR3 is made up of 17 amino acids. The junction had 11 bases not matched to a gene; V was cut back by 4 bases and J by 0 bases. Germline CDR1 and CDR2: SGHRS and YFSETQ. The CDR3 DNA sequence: TGCGCCAGCAGCCGGGACAGACCTTCGGGGAGCACAGATACGCAGTATTTT. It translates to CASSRDRPSGSTDTQYF. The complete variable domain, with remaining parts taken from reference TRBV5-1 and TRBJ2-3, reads KAGVTQTPRYLIKTRGQQVTLSCSPISGHRSVSWYQQTPGQGLQFLFEYFSETQRNKGNFPGRFSGRQFSNSRSEMNVSTLELGDSALYLCASSRDRPSGSTDTQYFGPGTRLTVL.

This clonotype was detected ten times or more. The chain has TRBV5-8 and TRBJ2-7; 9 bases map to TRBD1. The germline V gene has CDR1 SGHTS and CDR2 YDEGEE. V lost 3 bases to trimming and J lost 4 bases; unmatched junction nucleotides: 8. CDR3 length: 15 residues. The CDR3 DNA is TGTGCCAGCAGCTCTCAGGACAGGGGTCGTTACGAGCAGTACTTC. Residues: CASSSQDRGRYEQYF.

The CDR3 nucleotides are TGTGCCAGCAGTAGGACAGGGGGCGCAGGGGGCACTGAAGCTTTCTTT. Translating it yields CASSRTGGAGGTEAFF. The chain couples TRBV6-5 to TRBJ1-1; 11 bases line up with TRBD1. The CDR3 is 16 residues long. Per the germline V gene, CDR1 is MNHEY and CDR2 is SVGAGI. The junction had 9 bases not matched to a gene; V was cut back by 5 bases and J by 4 bases.

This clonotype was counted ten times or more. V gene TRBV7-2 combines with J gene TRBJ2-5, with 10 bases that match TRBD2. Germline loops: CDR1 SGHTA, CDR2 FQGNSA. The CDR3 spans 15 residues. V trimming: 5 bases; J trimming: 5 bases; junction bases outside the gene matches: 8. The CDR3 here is CASSGPRAGGETQYF. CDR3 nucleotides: TGTGCCAGCAGCGGGCCCCGAGCGGGAGGGGAGACCCAGTACTTC.

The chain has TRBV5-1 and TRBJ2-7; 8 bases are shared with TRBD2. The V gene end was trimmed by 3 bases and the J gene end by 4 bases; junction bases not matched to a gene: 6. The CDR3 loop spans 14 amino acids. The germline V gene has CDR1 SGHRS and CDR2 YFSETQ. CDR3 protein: CASSSSGGPYEQYF. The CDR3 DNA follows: TGCGCCAGCAGCTCGTCGGGAGGGCCTTACGAGCAGTACTTC.

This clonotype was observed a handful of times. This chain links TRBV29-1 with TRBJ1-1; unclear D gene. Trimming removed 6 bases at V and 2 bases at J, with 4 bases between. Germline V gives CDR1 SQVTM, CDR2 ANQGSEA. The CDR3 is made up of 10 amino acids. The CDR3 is CSVDNTEAFF. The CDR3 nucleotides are TGCAGCGTAGATAACACTGAAGCTTTCTTT.

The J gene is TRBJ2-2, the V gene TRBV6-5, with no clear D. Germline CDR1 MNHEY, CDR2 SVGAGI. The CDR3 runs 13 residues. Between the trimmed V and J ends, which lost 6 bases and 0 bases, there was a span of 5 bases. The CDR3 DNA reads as TGTGCCAGCAGGAACCCGAACACCGGGGAGCTGTTTTTT. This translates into CASRNPNTGELFF.

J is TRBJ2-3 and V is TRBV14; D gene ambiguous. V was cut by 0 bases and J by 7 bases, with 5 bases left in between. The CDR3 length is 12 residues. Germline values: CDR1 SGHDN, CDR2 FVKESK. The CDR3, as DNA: TGTGCCAGCAGCCAAGATCGGAATACGCAGTATTTT. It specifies CASSQDRNTQYF. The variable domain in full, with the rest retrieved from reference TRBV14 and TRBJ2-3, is EAGVTQFPSHSVIEKGQTVTLRCDPISGHDNLYWYRRVMGKEIKFLLHFVKESKQDESGMPNNRFLAERTGGTYSTLKVQPAELEDSGVYFCASSQDRNTQYFGPGTRLTVL.

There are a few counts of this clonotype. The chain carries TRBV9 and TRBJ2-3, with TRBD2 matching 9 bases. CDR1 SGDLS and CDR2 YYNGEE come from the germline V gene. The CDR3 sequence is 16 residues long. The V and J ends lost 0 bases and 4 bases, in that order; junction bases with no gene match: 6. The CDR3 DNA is TGTGCCAGCAGCGTAGGAGGTAGCGGGAGCTCAGATACGCAGTATTTT. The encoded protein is CASSVGGSGSSDTQYF.

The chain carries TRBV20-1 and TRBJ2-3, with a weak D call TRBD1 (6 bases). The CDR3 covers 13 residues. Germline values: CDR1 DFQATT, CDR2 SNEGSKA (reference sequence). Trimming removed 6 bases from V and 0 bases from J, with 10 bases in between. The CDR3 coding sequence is TGCAGTGCAGAGCAGGGGAGCACAGATACGCAGTATTTT. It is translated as CSAEQGSTDTQYF.

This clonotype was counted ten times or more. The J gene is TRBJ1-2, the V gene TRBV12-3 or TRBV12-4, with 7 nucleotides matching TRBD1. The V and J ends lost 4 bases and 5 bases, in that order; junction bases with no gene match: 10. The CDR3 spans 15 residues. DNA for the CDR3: TGTGCCAGCAGTTCCACGCCCGGGACAGTATATGGCTACACCTTC. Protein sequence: CASSSTPGTVYGYTF.

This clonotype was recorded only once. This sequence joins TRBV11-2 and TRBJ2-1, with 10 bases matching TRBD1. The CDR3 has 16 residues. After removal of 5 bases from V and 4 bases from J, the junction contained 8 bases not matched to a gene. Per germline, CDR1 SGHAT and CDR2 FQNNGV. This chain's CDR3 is CASSLWAGQGYNEQFF. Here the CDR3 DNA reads TGTGCCAGCAGCCTCTGGGCGGGACAGGGGTACAATGAGCAGTTCTTC. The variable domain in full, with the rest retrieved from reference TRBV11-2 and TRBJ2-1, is EAGVAQSPRYKIIEKRQSVAFWCNPISGHATLYWYQQILGQGPKLLIQFQNNGVVDDSQLPKDRFSAERLKGVDSTLKIQPAKLEDSAVYLCASSLWAGQGYNEQFFGPGTRLTVL.

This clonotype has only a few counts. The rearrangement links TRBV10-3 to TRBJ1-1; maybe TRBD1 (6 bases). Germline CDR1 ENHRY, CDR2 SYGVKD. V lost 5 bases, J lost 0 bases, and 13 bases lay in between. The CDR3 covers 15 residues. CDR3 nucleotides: TGTGCCATCAGTTTAAAGGGGGGACTGAACACTGAAGCTTTCTTT. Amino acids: CAISLKGGLNTEAFF.

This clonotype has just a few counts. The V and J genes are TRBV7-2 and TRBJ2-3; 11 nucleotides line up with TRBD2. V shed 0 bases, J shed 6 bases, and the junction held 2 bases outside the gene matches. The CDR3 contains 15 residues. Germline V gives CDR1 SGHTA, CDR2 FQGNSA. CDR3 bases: TGTGCCAGCAGCTTAGCGCCTAGCGGGAGGGATACGCAGTATTTT. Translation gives CASSLAPSGRDTQYF.

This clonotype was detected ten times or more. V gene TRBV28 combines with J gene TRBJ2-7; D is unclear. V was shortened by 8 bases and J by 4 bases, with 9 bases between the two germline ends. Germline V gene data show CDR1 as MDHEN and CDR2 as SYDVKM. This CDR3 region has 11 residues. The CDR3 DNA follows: TGTGCCAGCGGACCCCGGTACGAGCAGTACTTC. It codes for CASGPRYEQYF.